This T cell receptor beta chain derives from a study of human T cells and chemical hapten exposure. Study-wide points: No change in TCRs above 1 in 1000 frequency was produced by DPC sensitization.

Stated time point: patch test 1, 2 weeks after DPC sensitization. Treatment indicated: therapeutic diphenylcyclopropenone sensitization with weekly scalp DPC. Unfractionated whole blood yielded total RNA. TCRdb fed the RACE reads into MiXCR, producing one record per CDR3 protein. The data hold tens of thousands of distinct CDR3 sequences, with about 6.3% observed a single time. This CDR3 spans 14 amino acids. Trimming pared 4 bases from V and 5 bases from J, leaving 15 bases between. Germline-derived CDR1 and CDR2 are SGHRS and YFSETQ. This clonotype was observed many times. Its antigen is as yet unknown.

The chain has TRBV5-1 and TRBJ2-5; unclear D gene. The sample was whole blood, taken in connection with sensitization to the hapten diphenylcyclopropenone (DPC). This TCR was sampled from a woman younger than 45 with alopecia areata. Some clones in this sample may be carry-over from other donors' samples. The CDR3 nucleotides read TGCGCCAGCAGCATCTTCCCCAGCGTCGAGACCCAGTACTTC. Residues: CASSIFPSVETQYF.